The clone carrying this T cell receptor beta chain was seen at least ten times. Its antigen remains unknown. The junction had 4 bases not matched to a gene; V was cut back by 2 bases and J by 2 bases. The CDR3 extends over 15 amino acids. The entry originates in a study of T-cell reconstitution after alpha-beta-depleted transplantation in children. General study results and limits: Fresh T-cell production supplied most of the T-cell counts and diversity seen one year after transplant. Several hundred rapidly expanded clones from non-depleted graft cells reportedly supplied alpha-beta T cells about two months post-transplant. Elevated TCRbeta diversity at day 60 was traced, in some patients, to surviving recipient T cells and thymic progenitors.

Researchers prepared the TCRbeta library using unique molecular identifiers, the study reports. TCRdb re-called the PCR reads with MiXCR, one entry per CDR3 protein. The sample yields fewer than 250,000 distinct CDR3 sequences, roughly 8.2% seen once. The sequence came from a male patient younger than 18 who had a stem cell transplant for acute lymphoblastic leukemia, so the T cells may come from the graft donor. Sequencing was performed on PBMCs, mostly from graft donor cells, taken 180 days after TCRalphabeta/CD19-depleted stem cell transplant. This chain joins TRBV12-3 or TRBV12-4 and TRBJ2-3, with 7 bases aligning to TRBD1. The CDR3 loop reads CASSLRDSITDTQYF. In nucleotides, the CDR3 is TGTGCCAGCAGTTTAAGGGACAGCATCACAGATACGCAGTATTTT.